The rows below give T cell receptor beta chains drawn from one sample of a study of somatic mutations in cytotoxic T cells in rheumatoid arthritis. The table came from immunoSEQ multiplex PCR; TCRdb's copy has only in-frame clones and leaves some out. This table has 20,000 or so clones, roughly 80% appearing once. Sequencing used CD8+ T cells sorted from blood. The receptors derive from a woman in her 50s in good health. CDR3s leave out the opening cysteine and the closing phenylalanine or tryptophan. Clone sizes are given selectively: once, few, many, or a class where the clone is expanded.

TRBV2	.	TRBJ2-5	ASSEPTSGEPETQY
TRBV18	few	TRBJ2-7	ASSPPETYYEQY
TRBV28	.	TRBJ2-5	AGTVYGVGETQY
TRBV5-8	.	TRBJ1-5	ASSPQGSGQPQH
TRBV27	.	TRBJ2-1	ASINTGTSGFNEQF
TRBV7-3	.	TRBJ2-3	ASSLGGGLTDTQY
TRBV4-1	.	TRBJ1-4	ASSPGTGTGKLF
TRBV28	.	TRBJ2-1	ASSLLASYNEQF
TRBV27	.	TRBJ2-7	ASSWGDITYEQY
TRBV4-2	.	TRBJ1-5	ASSQEGQSSQPQH
TRBV4-1	.	TRBJ2-3	ASSQPDRGADTQY